This entry lists 13 T cell receptor beta chains sequenced from one sample in a study of shared clonotypes between healthy human individuals. The repertoire was sequenced with immunoSEQ multiplex PCR; TCRdb's copy has only in-frame clones and lacks some. Among a few million clones listed, about 94% were seen once. Material for sequencing was naive CD4+ T cells sorted from blood. Subset denoted: CD45RA+ positively selected. The receptors originated from a man younger than 35 in good health.

The rearrangement joins TRBV15 to TRBJ2-7, with unresolved D. V was trimmed by 7 bases and J by 4 bases, leaving 20 bases between them. CDR1 is LNHNV, CDR2 YYDKDF, per germline (reference sequence). This CDR3 has 15 amino acids. CDR3 sequence (DNA): TGTGCCACCACTATTGATGTAGGAGTCGGGTACGAGCAGTACTTC. It codes for CATTIDVGVGYEQYF.

This chain uses TRBV7-6 with TRBJ2-4; D may be TRBD1 or TRBD2 (5 bases each). V was cut by 5 bases and J by 6 bases, with 26 bases left in between. The V gene's germline CDR1 is SGHVS and CDR2 FNYEAQ. This CDR3 spans 18 amino acids. The DNA for the CDR3 is TGTGCCAGCAGCCCCCGCGAGGGGCGAGCAGATAACTTAAACATTCAGTACTTC. It is translated as CASSPREGRADNLNIQYF.

The V call is TRBV18, the J call TRBJ2-1; 10 nucleotides match TRBD2. The CDR3 consists of 14 residues. In germline, CDR1 is KGHSH, CDR2 LQKENI. J was trimmed by 4 bases and V by 8 bases; bases with no gene match: 5. The CDR3 bases are TGTGCCAGCCATACTAGCGGGGTTTACAATGAGCAGTTCTTC. It codes for CASHTSGVYNEQFF.

The rearrangement links TRBV29-1 to TRBJ1-3; weak D call: TRBD1 (5 bases). V was pared by 8 bases and J by 4 bases, with 12 bases between. Germline-derived CDR1 and CDR2 are SQVTM and ANQGSEA. The CDR3 is 12 residues long. CDR3 loop: CSMRGTGNTIYF. The CDR3 DNA is TGCAGCATGAGGGGAACGGGAAACACCATATATTTT.

The chain employs TRBV30 and TRBJ2-1; D may be TRBD2 (6 bases). The CDR3 extends over 15 amino acids. V lost 0 bases, J lost 6 bases, and 15 bases lay in between. Germline CDR1 GTSNPN, CDR2 SVGIG (reference sequence). DNA for the CDR3: TGTGCCTGGAGTGTTGAACTAGCTCGGAGCAATGAGCAGTTCTTC. Protein product: CAWSVELARSNEQFF.

This chain uses TRBV6-8 with TRBJ1-2, with 7 bases lining up with TRBD1. Germline V gene sequence: CDR1 MNHGY, CDR2 SAAAGT. CDR3 length equals 19 residues. After removal of 0 bases from V and 1 base from J, the junction contained 14 bases not matched to a gene. The CDR3 DNA sequence: TGTGCCAGCAGTTACTCGACCAGATCCGGGACAGAGCTTAACTATGGCTACACCTTC. It specifies CASSYSTRSGTELNYGYTF.

Comment on this clone: The identical CDR3 is also encoded by other nucleotide sequences in the sample. The chain is built from TRBV4-3 and TRBJ1-1; the D is unclear. This CDR3 has 15 residues. V lost 1 base and J 0 bases, leaving 9 bases between the germline ends. The germline V gene has CDR1 LGHNA and CDR2 YSLEER. The CDR3 nucleotides are TGCGCCAGCAGCCAAGGAAGGACGGTGAACACTGAAGCTTTCTTT. Its translation is CASSQGRTVNTEAFF.

The V call is TRBV6-1, the J call TRBJ1-2, with 8 bases aligning to TRBD1. The J segment lost 4 bases and the V segment lost 7 bases, leaving 8 bases of the junction unmatched. Germline loops: CDR1 MNHNS, CDR2 SASEGT. This CDR3 has 14 residues. CDR3 nucleotides: TGTGCCAGCACACGGACAGGGTTGGGCTATGGCTACACCTTC. As protein: CASTRTGLGYGYTF.

This clone was seen just once. V usage is TRBV7-2 and J usage is TRBJ2-3, with 12 bases aligning to TRBD2. The germline gives CDR1 SGHTA, CDR2 FQGNSA. CDR3 length equals 17 residues. With 5 bases clipped from V and 1 base from J, the junction kept 7 bases outside the gene matches. This CDR3 is CASSLTSGGGRTDTQYF. The CDR3 region has the DNA TGTGCCAGCAGCCTGACTAGCGGGGGAGGTCGCACAGATACGCAGTATTTT.

The chain uses TRBV7-2 and TRBJ1-2, with 7 bases lining up with TRBD1. Germline CDR1 SGHTA, CDR2 FQGNSA. V lost 0 bases and J lost 5; bases outside the gene matches: 12. The CDR3 loop spans 17 amino acids. The CDR3 nucleotides read TGTGCCAGCAGCTTAGCGCGACAGGGTTTTACTCCGTATGGCTACACCTTC. Translation: CASSLARQGFTPYGYTF.

This sequence joins TRBV2 and TRBJ1-6; the D gene is possibly TRBD1 (5 bases). The CDR3 length is 14 residues. CDR1 SNHLY and CDR2 FYNNEI come from the germline V gene. V was pared by 7 bases and J by 8 bases, with 15 bases between. CDR3 sequence reads: CASTSGTAYSPLHF. DNA of the CDR3: TGTGCCAGCACTTCCGGGACGGCCTATTCACCCCTCCACTTT.

This rearrangement joins TRBV19 to TRBJ2-1; D is possibly TRBD2 (5 bases). CDR1 LNHDA and CDR2 SQIVND come from the germline V gene (reference sequence). The CDR3 extends over 16 amino acids. V lost 3 bases to trimming and J lost 0 bases, with 12 bases between them. CDR3 amino acids: CASSIGLAGSYNEQFF. DNA of the CDR3: TGTGCCAGTAGTATTGGTCTAGCAGGCTCCTACAATGAGCAGTTCTTC.

V is TRBV7-2 and J is TRBJ2-7; 8 bases agree with TRBD1. The CDR3 is 14 residues long. Germline CDR1 is SGHTA and CDR2 is FQGNSA. Germline trimming cut 5 bases from V and 2 bases from J; bases unmatched to any gene: 5. The CDR3 sequence: CASSQGQATYEQYF. The CDR3 DNA reads TGTGCCAGCAGCCAGGGACAGGCCACCTACGAGCAGTACTTC.